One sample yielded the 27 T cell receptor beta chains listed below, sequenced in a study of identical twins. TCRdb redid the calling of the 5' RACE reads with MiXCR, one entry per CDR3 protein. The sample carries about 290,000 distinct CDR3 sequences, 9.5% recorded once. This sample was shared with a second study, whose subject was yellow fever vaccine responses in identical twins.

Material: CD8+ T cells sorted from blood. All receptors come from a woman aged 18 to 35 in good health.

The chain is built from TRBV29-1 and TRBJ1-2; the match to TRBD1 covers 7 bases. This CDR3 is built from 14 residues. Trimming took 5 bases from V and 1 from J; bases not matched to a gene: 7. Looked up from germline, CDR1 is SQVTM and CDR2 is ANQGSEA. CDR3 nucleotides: TGCAGCGTTCCCGGGACAGCCTATAACTATGGCTACACCTTC. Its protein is CSVPGTAYNYGYTF. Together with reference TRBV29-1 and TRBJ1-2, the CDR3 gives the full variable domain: SAVISQKPSRDICQRGTSLTIQCQVDSQVTMMFWYRQQPGQSLTLIATANQGSEATYESGFVIDKFPISRPNLTFSTLTVSNMSPEDSSIYLCSVPGTAYNYGYTFGSGTRLTVV.

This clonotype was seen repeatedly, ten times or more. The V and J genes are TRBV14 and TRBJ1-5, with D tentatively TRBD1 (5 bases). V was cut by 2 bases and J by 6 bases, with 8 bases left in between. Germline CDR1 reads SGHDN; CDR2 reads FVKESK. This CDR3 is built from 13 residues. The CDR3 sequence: CASSQSTGQPQHF. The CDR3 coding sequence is TGTGCCAGCAGCCAAAGTACAGGTCAGCCCCAGCATTTT.

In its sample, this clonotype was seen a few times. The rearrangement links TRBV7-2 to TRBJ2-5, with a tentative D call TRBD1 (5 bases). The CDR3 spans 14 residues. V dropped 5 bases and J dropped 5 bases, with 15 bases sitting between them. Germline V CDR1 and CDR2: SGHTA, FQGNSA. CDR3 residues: CASSEFGAVETQYF. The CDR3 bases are TGTGCCAGCAGCGAATTTGGGGCGGTGGAGACCCAGTACTTC.

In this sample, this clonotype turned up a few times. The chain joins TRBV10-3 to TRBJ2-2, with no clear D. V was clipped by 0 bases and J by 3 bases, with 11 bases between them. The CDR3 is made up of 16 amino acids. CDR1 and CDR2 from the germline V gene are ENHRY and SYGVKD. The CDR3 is CAISESRTLDTGELFF. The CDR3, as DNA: TGTGCCATCAGTGAGTCGAGGACCCTTGACACCGGGGAGCTGTTTTTT.

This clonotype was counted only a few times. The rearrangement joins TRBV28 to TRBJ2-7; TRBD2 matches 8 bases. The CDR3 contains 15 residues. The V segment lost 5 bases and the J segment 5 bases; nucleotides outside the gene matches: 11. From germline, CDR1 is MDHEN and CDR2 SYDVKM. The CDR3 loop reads CASSLRGLVGDEQYF. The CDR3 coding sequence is TGTGCCAGCAGTCTTCGGGGACTAGTCGGTGACGAGCAGTACTTC.

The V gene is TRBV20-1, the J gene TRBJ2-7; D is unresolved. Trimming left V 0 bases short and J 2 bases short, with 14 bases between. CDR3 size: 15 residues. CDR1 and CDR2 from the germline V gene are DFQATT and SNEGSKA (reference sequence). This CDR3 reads CSARDQDSPTYEQYF. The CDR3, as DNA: TGCAGTGCTAGAGATCAAGATAGCCCAACCTACGAGCAGTACTTC.

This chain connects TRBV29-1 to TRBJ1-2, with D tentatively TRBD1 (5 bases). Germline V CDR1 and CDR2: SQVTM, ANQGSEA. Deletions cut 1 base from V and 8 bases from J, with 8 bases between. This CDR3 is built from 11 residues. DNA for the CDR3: TGCAGCGTTGAAGGCAGGGAGGGCTACACCTTC. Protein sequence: CSVEGREGYTF.

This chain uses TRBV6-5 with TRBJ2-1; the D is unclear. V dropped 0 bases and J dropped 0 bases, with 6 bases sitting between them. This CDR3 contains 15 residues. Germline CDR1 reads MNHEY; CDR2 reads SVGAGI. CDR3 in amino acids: CASSYSADSYNEQFF. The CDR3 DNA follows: TGTGCCAGCAGTTACTCGGCAGACTCCTACAATGAGCAGTTCTTC.

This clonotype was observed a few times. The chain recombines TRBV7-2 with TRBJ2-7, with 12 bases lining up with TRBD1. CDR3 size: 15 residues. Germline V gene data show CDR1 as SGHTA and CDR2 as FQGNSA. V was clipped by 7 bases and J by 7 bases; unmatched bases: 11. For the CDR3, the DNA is TGTGCCAGCATCCTACCGGGACAGGGGGCGGGGGAGCAGTACTTC. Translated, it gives CASILPGQGAGEQYF.

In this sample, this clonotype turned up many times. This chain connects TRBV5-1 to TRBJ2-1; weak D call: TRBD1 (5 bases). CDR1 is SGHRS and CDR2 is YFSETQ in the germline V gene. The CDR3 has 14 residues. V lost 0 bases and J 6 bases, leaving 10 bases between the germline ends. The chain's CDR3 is CASSLGGEGNEQFF. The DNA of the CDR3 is TGCGCCAGCAGCTTGGGGGGCGAAGGCAATGAGCAGTTCTTC.

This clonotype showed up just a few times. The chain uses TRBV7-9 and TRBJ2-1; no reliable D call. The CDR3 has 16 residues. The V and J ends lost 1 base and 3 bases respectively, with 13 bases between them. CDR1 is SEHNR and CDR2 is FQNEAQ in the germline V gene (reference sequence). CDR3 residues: CASSLVQITNYNEQFF. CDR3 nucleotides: TGTGCCAGCAGCTTAGTGCAGATTACCAACTACAATGAGCAGTTCTTC.

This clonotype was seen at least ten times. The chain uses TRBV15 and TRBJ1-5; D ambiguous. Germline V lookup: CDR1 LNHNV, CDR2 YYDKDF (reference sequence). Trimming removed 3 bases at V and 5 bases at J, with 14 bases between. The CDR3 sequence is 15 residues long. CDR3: CATSSRPGPDQPQHF. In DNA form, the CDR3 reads TGTGCCACCAGCAGTCGGCCCGGACCGGATCAGCCCCAGCATTTT.

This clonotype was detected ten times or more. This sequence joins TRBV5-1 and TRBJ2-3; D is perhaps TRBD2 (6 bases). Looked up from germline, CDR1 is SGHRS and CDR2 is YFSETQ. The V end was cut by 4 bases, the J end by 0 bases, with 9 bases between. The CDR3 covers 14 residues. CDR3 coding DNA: TGCGCCAGCAGCGGGGACTCTAGCACAGATACGCAGTATTTT. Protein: CASSGDSSTDTQYF.

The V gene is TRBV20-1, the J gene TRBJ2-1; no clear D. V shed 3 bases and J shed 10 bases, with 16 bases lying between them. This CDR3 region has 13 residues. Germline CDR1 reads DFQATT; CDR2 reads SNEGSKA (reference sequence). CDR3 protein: CSASQTALGEQFF. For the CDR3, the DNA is TGCAGTGCTAGCCAGACGGCACTTGGGGAGCAGTTCTTC.

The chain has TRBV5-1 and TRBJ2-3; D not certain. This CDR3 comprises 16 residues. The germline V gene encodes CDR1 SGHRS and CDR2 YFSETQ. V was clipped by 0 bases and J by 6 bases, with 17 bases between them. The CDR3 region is CASSLGSSYVPDTQYF. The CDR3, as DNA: TGCGCCAGCAGCTTGGGGTCCTCCTATGTTCCGGATACGCAGTATTTT.

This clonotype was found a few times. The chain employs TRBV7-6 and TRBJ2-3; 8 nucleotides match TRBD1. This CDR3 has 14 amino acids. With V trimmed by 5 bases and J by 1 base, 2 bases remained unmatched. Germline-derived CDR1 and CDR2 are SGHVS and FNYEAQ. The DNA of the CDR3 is TGTGCCAGCAGCCCACAGGGGGGCACAGATACGCAGTATTTT. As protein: CASSPQGGTDTQYF.

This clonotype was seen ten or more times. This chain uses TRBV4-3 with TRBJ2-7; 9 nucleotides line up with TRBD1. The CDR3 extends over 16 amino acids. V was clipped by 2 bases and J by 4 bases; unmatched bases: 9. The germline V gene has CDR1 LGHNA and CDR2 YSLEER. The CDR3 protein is CASSQQTGTGIYEQYF. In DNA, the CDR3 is TGCGCCAGCAGCCAACAAACCGGGACAGGGATATACGAGCAGTACTTC.

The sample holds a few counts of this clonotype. CDR3: CASSEALQQPYQETQYF. DNA of the CDR3: TGTGCCAGCAGTGAAGCGCTCCAGCAACCGTACCAAGAGACCCAGTACTTC. V gene TRBV6-1 combines with J gene TRBJ2-5; no clear D. The CDR3 covers 17 residues. CDR1 is MNHNS and CDR2 is SASEGT in the germline V gene. V lost 0 bases to trimming and J lost 0 bases, with 14 bases between them.

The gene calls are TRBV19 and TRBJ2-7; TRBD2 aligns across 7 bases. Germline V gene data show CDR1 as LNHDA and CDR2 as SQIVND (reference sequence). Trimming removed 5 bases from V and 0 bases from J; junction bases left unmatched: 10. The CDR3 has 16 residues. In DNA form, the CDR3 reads TGTGCCAGTAGTCCAACCGGGGGGTCGAGCTCCTACGAGCAGTACTTC. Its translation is CASSPTGGSSSYEQYF.

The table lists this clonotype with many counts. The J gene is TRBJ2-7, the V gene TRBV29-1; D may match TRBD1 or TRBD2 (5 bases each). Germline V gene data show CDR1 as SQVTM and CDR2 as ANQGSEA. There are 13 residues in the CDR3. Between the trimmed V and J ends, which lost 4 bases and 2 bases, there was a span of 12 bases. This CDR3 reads CSVVHGAAYEQYF. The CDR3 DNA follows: TGCAGCGTTGTACACGGGGCCGCCTACGAGCAGTACTTC.

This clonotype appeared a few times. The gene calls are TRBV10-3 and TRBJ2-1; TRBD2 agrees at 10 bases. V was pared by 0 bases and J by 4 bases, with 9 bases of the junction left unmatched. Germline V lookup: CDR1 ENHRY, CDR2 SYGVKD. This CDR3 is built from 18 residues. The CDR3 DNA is TGTGCCATCAGTGAGTCGGTAGCGGGGGGTCGAGGTTACAATGAGCAGTTCTTC. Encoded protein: CAISESVAGGRGYNEQFF.

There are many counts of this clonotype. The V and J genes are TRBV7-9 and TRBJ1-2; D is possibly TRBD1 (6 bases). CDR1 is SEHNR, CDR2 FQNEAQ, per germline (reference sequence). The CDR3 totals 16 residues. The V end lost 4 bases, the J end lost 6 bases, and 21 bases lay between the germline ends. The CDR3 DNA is TGTGCCAGCAGCTACCCGATCAGGGGAAGTGGGCATGGCTACACCTTC. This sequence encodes CASSYPIRGSGHGYTF.

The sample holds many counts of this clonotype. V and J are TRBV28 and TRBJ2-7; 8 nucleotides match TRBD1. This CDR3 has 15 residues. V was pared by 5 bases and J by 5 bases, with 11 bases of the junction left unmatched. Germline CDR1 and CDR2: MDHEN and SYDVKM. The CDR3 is CASSPPPDRADEQYF. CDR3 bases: TGTGCCAGCAGTCCCCCCCCGGACAGGGCCGACGAGCAGTACTTC.

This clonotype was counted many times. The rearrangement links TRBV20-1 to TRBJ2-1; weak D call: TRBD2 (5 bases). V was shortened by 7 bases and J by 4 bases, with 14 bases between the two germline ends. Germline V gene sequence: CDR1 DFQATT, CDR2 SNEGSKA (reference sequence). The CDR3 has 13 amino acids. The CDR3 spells CSVLAPTYNEQFF. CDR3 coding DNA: TGCAGTGTGTTAGCGCCGACATACAATGAGCAGTTCTTC.

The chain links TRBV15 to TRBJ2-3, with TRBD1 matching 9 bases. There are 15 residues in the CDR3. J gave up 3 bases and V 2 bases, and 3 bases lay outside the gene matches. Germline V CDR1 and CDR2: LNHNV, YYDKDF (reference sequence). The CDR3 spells CATSRRDRDTDTQYF. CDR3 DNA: TGTGCCACCAGCAGAAGGGACAGGGATACAGATACGCAGTATTTT.

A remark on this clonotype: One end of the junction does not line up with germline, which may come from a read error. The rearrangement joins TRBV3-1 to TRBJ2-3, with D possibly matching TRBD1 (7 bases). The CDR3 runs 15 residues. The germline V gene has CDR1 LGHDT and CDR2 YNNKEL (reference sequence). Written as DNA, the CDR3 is TGTGCCAGCTGCCAGCAGGGGGGATTCACAGATACGCAGTATTTT. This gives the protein CASCQQGGFTDTQYF.

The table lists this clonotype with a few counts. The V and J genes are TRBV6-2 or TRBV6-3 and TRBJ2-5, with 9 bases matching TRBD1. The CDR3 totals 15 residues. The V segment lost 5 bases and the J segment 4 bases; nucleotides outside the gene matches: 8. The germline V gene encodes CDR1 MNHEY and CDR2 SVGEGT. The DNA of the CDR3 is TGTGCCAGCAGTCCATTGACAGGGGGGCGAGAGACCCAGTACTTC. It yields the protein CASSPLTGGRETQYF.